The 14 T cell receptor beta chains below come from one sample, sequenced in a study of shared clonotypes between healthy human individuals. Sequenced by immunoSEQ multiplex PCR; TCRdb stores in-frame clones only, minus some. The profile shows about 1,800,000 clones, around 96% of them singletons. Naivety among CD8 cells was defined by CD45RO negativity and positive CCR7 selection, thereby excluding terminally differentiated effector memory CD45RA+ cells. Sequencing used naive CD8+ T cells sorted from blood. These receptors came from a man younger than 30 in good health.

Points on this clone: The identical CDR3 is also encoded by other nucleotide sequences in the sample. V gene TRBV7-9 combines with J gene TRBJ1-1, with D uncertain. Trimming removed 6 bases at V and 2 bases at J, with 7 bases between. The CDR3 covers 12 residues. Looked up from germline, CDR1 is SEHNR and CDR2 is FQNEAQ (reference sequence). CDR3 loop: CASRPENTEAFF. CDR3 coding DNA: TGTGCCAGCAGACCCGAAAACACTGAAGCTTTCTTT.

The chain has TRBV9 and TRBJ2-7; D is possibly TRBD1 (6 bases). The CDR3 spans 14 residues. V shed 3 bases and J shed 4 bases, with 14 bases lying between them. Germline V gene sequence: CDR1 SGDLS, CDR2 YYNGEE. Here the CDR3 DNA reads TGTGCCAGCAGCGGTTCCGGGACACCTTACGAGCAGTACTTC. The encoded protein is CASSGSGTPYEQYF. The whole variable domain, remainder taken from reference TRBV9 and TRBJ2-7, is DSGVTQTPKHLITATGQRVTLRCSPRSGDLSVYWYQQSLDQGLQFLIQYYNGEERAKGNILERFSAQQFPDLHSELNLSSLELGDSALYFCASSGSGTPYEQYFGPGTRLTVT.

On this clone itself: Its ends do not fully match the called genes, so a read error is possible. J is TRBJ2-7 and V is TRBV9; D is possibly TRBD2 (5 bases). Germline V lookup: CDR1 SGDLS, CDR2 YYNGEE. The CDR3 length is 12 residues. The CDR3 loop reads CASNMDSHEQYF. The CDR3 DNA reads TGTGCCAGCAATATGGACTCCCACGAGCAGTACTTC.

For this clone: This same CDR3 is encoded by further DNA sequences in the sample. V is TRBV14 and J is TRBJ2-7, with D uncertain. Germline CDR1 and CDR2: SGHDN and FVKESK. The V end lost 0 bases, the J end lost 3 bases, and 6 bases lay between the germline ends. The CDR3 contains 13 residues. CDR3 protein: CASSQDGNYEQYF. The DNA for the CDR3 is TGTGCCAGCAGCCAAGACGGTAACTACGAGCAGTACTTC.

This clone appeared a few times. The gene calls are TRBV7-9 and TRBJ1-2; D not certain. This CDR3 has 11 residues. Germline assignment: CDR1 SEHNR and CDR2 FQNEAQ (reference sequence). V was clipped by 4 bases and J by 7 bases, with 7 bases between them. The CDR3 region is CASSYNTGYTF. Here the CDR3 DNA reads TGTGCCAGCAGCTACAACACTGGCTACACCTTC.

V and J are TRBV7-9 and TRBJ2-5; tentative D call: TRBD1 (5 bases). The CDR3 has 13 amino acids. The V end was cut by 11 bases, the J end by 0 bases, with 13 bases between. CDR1 and CDR2 from the germline V gene are SEHNR and FQNEAQ (reference sequence). CDR3 amino acids: CAVSRQNQETQYF. DNA of the CDR3: TGTGCCGTGTCGAGACAGAACCAAGAGACCCAGTACTTC. The full variable domain, completed using reference TRBV7-9 and TRBJ2-5, is DTGVSQNPRHKITKRGQNVTFRCDPISEHNRLYWYRQTLGQGPEFLTYFQNEAQLEKSRLLSDRFSAERPKGSFSTLEIQRTEQGDSAMYLCAVSRQNQETQYFGPGTRLLVL.

This clone occurred a few times. The V call is TRBV5-4, the J call TRBJ1-5, with 7 bases lining up with TRBD1. Per germline, CDR1 SGHNT and CDR2 YYREEE (reference sequence). V lost 4 bases to trimming and J lost 5 bases; unmatched junction nucleotides: 6. This CDR3 spans 14 amino acids. The CDR3 DNA follows: TGTGCCAGCAGCCTTAAAGGACAGGATCAGCCCCAGCATTTT. It specifies CASSLKGQDQPQHF.

The V and J genes are TRBV6-5 and TRBJ2-2, with a possible D match to TRBD2 (6 bases). Trimming removed 5 bases from V and 2 bases from J, with 12 bases in between. This CDR3 has 15 amino acids. Germline V CDR1 and CDR2: MNHEY, SVGAGI. The CDR3 reads CASSPGGENTGELFF. CDR3 DNA sequence: TGTGCCAGCAGTCCCGGGGGAGAAAACACCGGGGAGCTGTTTTTT.

The V gene is TRBV4-2, the J gene TRBJ2-7; 7 bases line up with TRBD1. V trimming: 5 bases; J trimming: 1 base; junction bases outside the gene matches: 2. The length of the CDR3 is 13 residues. CDR1 is LGHNA, CDR2 YNFKEQ, per germline. Written as DNA, the CDR3 is TGTGCCAGCAGCGACAGGGTTTCCTACGAGCAGTACTTC. Amino acid sequence: CASSDRVSYEQYF.

The chain links TRBV4-3 to TRBJ2-2; 7 bases map to TRBD1. Germline V gives CDR1 LGHNA, CDR2 YSLEER. Unmatched junction bases numbered 11, after V lost 3 bases and J lost 7 bases. The CDR3 is 16 amino acids. As DNA, the CDR3 is TGCGCCAGCAGCCATGGGGACAGACGATACGGCGGGGAGCTGTTTTTT. Translated: CASSHGDRRYGGELFF.

The sample holds one count of this clone. The chain combines TRBV4-3 with TRBJ2-1; TRBD2 aligns across 7 bases. Germline CDR1 reads LGHNA; CDR2 reads YSLEER. The length of the CDR3 is 16 residues. Losses at the gene ends were 4 bases for V and 3 bases for J; bases not matched to a gene: 9. The CDR3 nucleotides read TGCGCCAGCAGCCCCCTTCTAGCGGAACGCTACAATGAGCAGTTCTTC. This encodes CASSPLLAERYNEQFF.

This chain connects TRBV11-2 to TRBJ2-1; 9 bases fit TRBD2. The CDR3 is 17 residues long. Germline CDR1 is SGHAT and CDR2 is FQNNGV. Trimming cost V 5 bases and J 5 bases; bases outside gene matches: 13. CDR3 sequence reads: CASSPPSGQRGDNEQFF. The CDR3 bases are TGTGCCAGCAGCCCACCCTCCGGGCAGCGGGGGGACAATGAGCAGTTCTTC. The full variable domain, rest sourced from reference TRBV11-2 and TRBJ2-1, is EAGVAQSPRYKIIEKRQSVAFWCNPISGHATLYWYQQILGQGPKLLIQFQNNGVVDDSQLPKDRFSAERLKGVDSTLKIQPAKLEDSAVYLCASSPPSGQRGDNEQFFGPGTRLTVL.

The table lists this clone with a count of one. The chain carries TRBV10-2 and TRBJ2-5, with unresolved D. Trimming removed 0 bases at V and 1 base at J, with 12 bases between. The germline V gene encodes CDR1 WSHSY and CDR2 SAAADI. The CDR3 contains 16 residues. The DNA of the CDR3 is TGCGCCAGCAGTGAGTCGGTCTTCAGGACCCAAGAGACCCAGTACTTC. This encodes CASSESVFRTQETQYF.

The gene calls are TRBV6-5 and TRBJ2-2; 10 nucleotides agree with TRBD2. After removal of 6 bases from V and 7 bases from J, the junction contained 8 bases not matched to a gene. The CDR3 length is 15 residues. From germline, CDR1 is MNHEY and CDR2 SVGAGI. In nucleotides, the CDR3 is TGTGCCAGCAGAACACTAGCGGGATCGCACGGGGAGCTGTTTTTT. Its protein product is CASRTLAGSHGELFF.